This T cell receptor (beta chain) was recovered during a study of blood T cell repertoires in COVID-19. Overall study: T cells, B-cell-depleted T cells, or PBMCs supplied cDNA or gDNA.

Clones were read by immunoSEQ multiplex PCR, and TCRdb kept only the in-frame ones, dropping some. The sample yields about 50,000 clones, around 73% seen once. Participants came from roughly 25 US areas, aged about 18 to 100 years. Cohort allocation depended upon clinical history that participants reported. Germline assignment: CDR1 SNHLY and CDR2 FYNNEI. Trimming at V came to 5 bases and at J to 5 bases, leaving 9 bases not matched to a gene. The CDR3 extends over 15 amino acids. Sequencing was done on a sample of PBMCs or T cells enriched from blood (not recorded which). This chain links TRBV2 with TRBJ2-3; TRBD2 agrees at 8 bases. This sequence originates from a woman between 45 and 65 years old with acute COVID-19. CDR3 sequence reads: CASSLPGGAKDTQYF. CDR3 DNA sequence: TGTGCCAGCAGTCTACCCGGGGGGGCAAAAGATACGCAGTATTTT.